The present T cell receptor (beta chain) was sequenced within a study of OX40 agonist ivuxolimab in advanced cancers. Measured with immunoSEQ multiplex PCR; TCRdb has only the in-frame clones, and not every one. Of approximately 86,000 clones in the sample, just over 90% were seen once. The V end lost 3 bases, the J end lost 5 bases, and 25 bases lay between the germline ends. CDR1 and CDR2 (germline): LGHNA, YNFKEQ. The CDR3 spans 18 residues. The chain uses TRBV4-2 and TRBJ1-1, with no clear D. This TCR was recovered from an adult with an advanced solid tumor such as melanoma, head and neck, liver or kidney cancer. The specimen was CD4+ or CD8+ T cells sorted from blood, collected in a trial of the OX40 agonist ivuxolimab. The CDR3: CASSHATAIWARCTEAFF. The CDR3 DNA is TGTGCCAGCAGCCACGCTACCGCTATATGGGCTCGATGTACTGAAGCTTTCTTT.